Following are 7 T cell receptor beta chains from one sample sequenced in a study of Ad26.COV2.S vaccination and SARS-CoV-2 variants. This sample's treatment: some 19 received Ad26.COV2.S at low or high dose, single or two shots; 5 received placebo; per-sample allocation not given. The investigators took samples on day 63 after the first vaccine or placebo injection. Some clones are missing from TCRdb's copy, which holds only in-frame ones; the method was immunoSEQ multiplex PCR. The repertoire has fewer than 400,000 clones, roughly 86% of them found once; the top ten carry more than 1.5%. This specimen consisted of peripheral blood, obtained in a trial of Ad26.COV2.S vaccine versus placebo. All receptors come from a person aged 18 to 65 who received the Ad26.COV2.S COVID-19 vaccine or a placebo.

V gene TRBV19 combines with J gene TRBJ1-5; D possibly corresponds to TRBD1 (5 bases). In germline, CDR1 is LNHDA, CDR2 SQIVND (reference sequence). The CDR3 totals 14 residues. Between the trimmed V and J ends, which lost 7 bases and 2 bases, there was a span of 12 bases. Here the CDR3 DNA reads TGTGCCAGTACATGGGGGACTGGCAATCAGCCCCAGCATTTT. It yields the protein CASTWGTGNQPQHF.

About this clone itself: It may be a read error: a sequence one base away is much more abundant. This sequence joins TRBV9 and TRBJ2-3; no definite D call. V lost 4 bases and J 3 bases, leaving 6 bases between the germline ends. Germline loops: CDR1 SGDLS, CDR2 YYNGEE. The CDR3 consists of 12 residues. The CDR3 DNA sequence: TGTGCCAGCAGCTTAAGAACAGATACGCAGTATTTT. Translation: CASSLRTDTQYF.

This chain uses TRBV7-6 with TRBJ2-2, with 11 bases lining up with TRBD2. Germline-derived CDR1 and CDR2 are SGHVS and FNYEAQ. J gave up 7 bases and V 2 bases, and 9 bases lay outside the gene matches. This CDR3 is built from 17 residues. The CDR3 protein is CASSLRLAGGPNGELFF. The DNA of the CDR3 is TGTGCCAGCAGCTTAAGGCTAGCGGGGGGTCCGAACGGGGAGCTGTTTTTT.

On this clone itself: The identical CDR3 is also encoded by other nucleotide sequences in the sample. The V and J genes are TRBV7-2 and TRBJ1-5; the D gene is possibly TRBD1 (6 bases). Per the germline V gene, CDR1 is SGHTA and CDR2 is FQGNSA. The CDR3 consists of 15 residues. Trimming cost V 4 bases and J 4 bases, with 14 bases left between them. CDR3 in DNA: TGTGCCAGCAGCTCCGGGGGGCTAGGGAATCAGCCCCAGCATTTT. Translation gives CASSSGGLGNQPQHF.

The count of this clone is one. The chain employs TRBV7-3 and TRBJ2-5; TRBD2 matches at 7 bases. J lost 5 bases, V lost 4 bases, and 4 bases had no gene match. CDR1 and CDR2 from the germline V gene are SGHTA and FQGTGA. CDR3 length: 13 residues. The CDR3, as DNA: TGTGCCAGCAGCTCTTGGGGAGGGGAGACCCAGTACTTC. This sequence encodes CASSSWGGETQYF.

J is TRBJ2-3 and V is TRBV18; 13 nucleotides match TRBD2. The CDR3 runs to 18 residues. The germline V gene encodes CDR1 KGHSH and CDR2 LQKENI. With V trimmed by 3 bases and J by 6 bases, 12 bases remained unmatched. DNA for the CDR3: TGTGCCAGCTCACCCGTGACTAGCGGGGGGACGATGAGGGATACGCAGTATTTT. Its protein is CASSPVTSGGTMRDTQYF. Supplemented by reference TRBV18 and TRBJ2-3, the full variable domain reads NAGVMQNPRHLVRRRGQEARLRCSPMKGHSHVYWYRQLPEEGLKFMVYLQKENIIDESGMPKERFSAEFPKEGPSILRIQQVVRGDSAAYFCASSPVTSGGTMRDTQYFGPGTRLTVL.

The V call is TRBV6-5, the J call TRBJ2-1; D remains ambiguous. Germline lookup yields CDR1 MNHEY and CDR2 SVGAGI. CDR3 size: 15 residues. V lost 2 bases and J lost 2, with 10 bases in between. The CDR3 protein is CASSYLPTPYNEQFF. In nucleotides, the CDR3 is TGTGCCAGCAGTTACCTCCCGACACCCTACAATGAGCAGTTCTTC.